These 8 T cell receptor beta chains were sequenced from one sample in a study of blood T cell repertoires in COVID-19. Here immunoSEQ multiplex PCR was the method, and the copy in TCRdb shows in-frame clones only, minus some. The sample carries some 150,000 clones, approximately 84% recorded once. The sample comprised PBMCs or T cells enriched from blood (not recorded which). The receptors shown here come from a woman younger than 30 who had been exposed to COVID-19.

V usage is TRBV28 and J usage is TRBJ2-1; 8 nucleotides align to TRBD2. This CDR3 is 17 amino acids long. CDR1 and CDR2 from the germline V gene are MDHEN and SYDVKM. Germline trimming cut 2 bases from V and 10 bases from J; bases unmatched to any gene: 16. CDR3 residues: CASSLGVGRAWVWEQFF. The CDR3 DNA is TGTGCCAGCAGTTTAGGGGTCGGGAGGGCCTGGGTGTGGGAGCAGTTCTTC. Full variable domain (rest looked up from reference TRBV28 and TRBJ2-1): DVKVTQSSRYLVKRTGEKVFLECVQDMDHENMFWYRQDPGLGLRLIYFSYDVKMKEKGDIPEGYSVSREKKERFSLILESASTNQTSMYLCASSLGVGRAWVWEQFFGPGTRLTVL.

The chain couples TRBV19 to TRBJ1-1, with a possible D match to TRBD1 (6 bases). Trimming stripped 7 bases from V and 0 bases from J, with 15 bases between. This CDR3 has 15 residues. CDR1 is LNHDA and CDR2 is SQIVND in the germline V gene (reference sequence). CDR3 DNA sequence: TGTGCCAGTAAGGAACAGGGAAAGATGAACACTGAAGCTTTCTTT. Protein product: CASKEQGKMNTEAFF.

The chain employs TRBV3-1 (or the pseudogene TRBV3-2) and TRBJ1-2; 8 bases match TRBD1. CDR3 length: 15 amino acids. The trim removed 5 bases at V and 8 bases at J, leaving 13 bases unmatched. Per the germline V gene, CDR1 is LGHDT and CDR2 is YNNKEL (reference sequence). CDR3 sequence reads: CASSTWTGQSTGYTF. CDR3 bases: TGTGCCAGCAGCACTTGGACAGGGCAATCTACCGGCTACACCTTC.

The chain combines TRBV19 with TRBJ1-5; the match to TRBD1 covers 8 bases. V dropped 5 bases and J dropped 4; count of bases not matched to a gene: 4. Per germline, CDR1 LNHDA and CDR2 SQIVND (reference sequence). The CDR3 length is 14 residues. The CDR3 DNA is TGTGCCAGTAGTTCAACAGGGGGAAATCAGCCCCAGCATTTT. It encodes CASSSTGGNQPQHF.

The CDR3 region is CATSREPGVSQPQHF. The CDR3 nucleotides are TGTGCCACCAGCAGAGAGCCAGGGGTAAGTCAGCCCCAGCATTTT. This rearrangement joins TRBV15 to TRBJ1-5, with D tentatively TRBD1 (6 bases). The CDR3 has 15 residues. Germline V gene sequence: CDR1 LNHNV, CDR2 YYDKDF (reference sequence). The ends were cut back, 0 bases at V and 6 bases at J, with 12 bases in the middle.

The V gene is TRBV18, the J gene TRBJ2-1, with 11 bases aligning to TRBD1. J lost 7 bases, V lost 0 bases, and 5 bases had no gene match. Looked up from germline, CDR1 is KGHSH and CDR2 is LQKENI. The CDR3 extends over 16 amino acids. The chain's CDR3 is CASSPPGQGEKNEQFF. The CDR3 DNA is TGTGCCAGCTCACCACCGGGACAGGGGGAAAAGAATGAGCAGTTCTTC.

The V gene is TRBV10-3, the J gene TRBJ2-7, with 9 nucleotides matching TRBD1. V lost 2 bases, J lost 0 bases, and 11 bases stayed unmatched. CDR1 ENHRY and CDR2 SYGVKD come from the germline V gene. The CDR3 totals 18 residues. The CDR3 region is CAISEVLVKTGGSYEQYF. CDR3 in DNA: TGTGCCATCAGTGAGGTGTTGGTTAAGACAGGGGGCTCCTACGAGCAGTACTTC.

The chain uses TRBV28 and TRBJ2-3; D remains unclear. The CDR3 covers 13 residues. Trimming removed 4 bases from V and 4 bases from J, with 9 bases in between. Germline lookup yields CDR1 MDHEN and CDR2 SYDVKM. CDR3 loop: CASSSPTSDTQYF. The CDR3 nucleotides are TGTGCCAGCAGTTCCCCTACCTCAGATACGCAGTATTTT.